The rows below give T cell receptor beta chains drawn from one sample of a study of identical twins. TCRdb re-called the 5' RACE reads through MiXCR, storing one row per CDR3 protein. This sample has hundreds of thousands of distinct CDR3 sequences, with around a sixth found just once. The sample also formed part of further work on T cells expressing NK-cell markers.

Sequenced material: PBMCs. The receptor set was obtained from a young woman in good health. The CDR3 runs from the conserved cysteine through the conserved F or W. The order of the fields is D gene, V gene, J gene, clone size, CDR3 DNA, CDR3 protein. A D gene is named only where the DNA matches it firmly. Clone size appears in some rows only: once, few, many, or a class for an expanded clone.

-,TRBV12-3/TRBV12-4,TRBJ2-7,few,TGTGCCAGCAGTACAGGGAAGGGCTACGAGCAGTACTTC,CASSTGKGYEQYF
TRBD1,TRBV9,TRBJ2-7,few,TGTGCCAGCAGCGTAGGGGACAGTCTCTACGAGCAGTACTTC,CASSVGDSLYEQYF
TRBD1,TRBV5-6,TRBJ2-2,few,TGTGCCAGCAGTCGTCCCGGGACAGGGACCGGGGAGCTGTTTTTT,CASSRPGTGTGELFF
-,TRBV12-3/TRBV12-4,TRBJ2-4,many,TGTGCCAGCAGTTTCCTCGGGTACCAGGGTGGAGGTAGAAACATTCAGTACTTC,CASSFLGYQGGGRNIQYF
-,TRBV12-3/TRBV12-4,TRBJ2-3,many,TGTGCCAGCGGACCAGGGGCCGTAGATACGCAGTATTTT,CASGPGAVDTQYF
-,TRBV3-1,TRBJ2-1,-,TGTGCCAGCAGCCAAGATTCACCCACCGGCCTTTACAATGAGCAGTTCTTC,CASSQDSPTGLYNEQFF
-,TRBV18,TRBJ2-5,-,TGTGCCAGCTCACCACCGAGGGTCTCAGGTAGAGAGACCCAGTACTTC,CASSPPRVSGRETQYF
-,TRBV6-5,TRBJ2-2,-,TGTGCCAGCAGTTACTCTTGGACTGACACCGGGGAGCTGTTTTTT,CASSYSWTDTGELFF
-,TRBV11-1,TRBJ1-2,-,TGTGCCAGCAGCTTGGGTCCCGCGGCAAAGCAGGGAACTAACTATGGCTACACCTTC,CASSLGPAAKQGTNYGYTF
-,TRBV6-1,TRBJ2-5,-,TGTGCCAGCAGGTTGAGCAGGGTATCTCCTTGGACCCAGTACTTC,CASRLSRVSPWTQYF
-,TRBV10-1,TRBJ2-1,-,TGCGCCAGCAGTGCTTCGGCGGGTTACAATGAGCAGTTCTTC,CASSASAGYNEQFF
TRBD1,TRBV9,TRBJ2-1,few,TGTGCCAGCAGCGTAGTCGCGGACAGGGGATACAATGAGCAGTTCTTC,CASSVVADRGYNEQFF
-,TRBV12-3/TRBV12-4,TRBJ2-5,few,TGTGCCAGCAGTTTTGGGCTTTCCCAGTACTTC,CASSFGLSQYF
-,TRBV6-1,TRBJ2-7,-,TGTGCCAGCAGTCTGTCGGGGGAGGGGGACAGCTCCTACGAGCAGTACTTC,CASSLSGEGDSSYEQYF
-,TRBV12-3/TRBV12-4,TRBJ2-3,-,TGTGCCAGCAGTTTCGTCAGGGAGTCAGATACGCAGTATTTT,CASSFVRESDTQYF
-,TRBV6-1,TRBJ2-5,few,TGTGCCAGCAGACGGGTAAAATGGGGGGCTGGTGAGACCCAGTACTTC,CASRRVKWGAGETQYF
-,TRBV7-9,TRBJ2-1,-,TGTGCCAGCACCCCAGAAGGCGTCTCCTACAATGATCAGTTCTTC,CASTPEGVSYNDQFF
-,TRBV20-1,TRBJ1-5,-,TGCAGTGCTAGAGTAGGTTATGGCAATCAGCCCCAGCATTTT,CSARVGYGNQPQHF
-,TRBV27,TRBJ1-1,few,TGTGCCAGCAGCGTGGGGCGGCGGACTGAAGCTTTCTTT,CASSVGRRTEAFF
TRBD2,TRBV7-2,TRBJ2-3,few,TGTGCCACAGATGGGGGGGGGATGGTTTTT,CATDGGGMVF
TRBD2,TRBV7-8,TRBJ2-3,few,TGTGCCAGCAGCTTAGAAAGGGGACTAGCAGGCCCTGATACGCAGTATTTT,CASSLERGLAGPDTQYF
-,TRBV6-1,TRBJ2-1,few,TGTGCCAGCAGTGGCCGAGGACAGTACAATGAGCAGTTCTTC,CASSGRGQYNEQFF
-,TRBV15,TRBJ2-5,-,TGTGCCACCAGCAGAGATCCAACAGCCCAAGAGACCCAGTACTTC,CATSRDPTAQETQYF
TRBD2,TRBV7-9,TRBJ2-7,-,TGTGCCAGCAGCTTAGTCGGGACTAGCGGGTTCTACGAGCAGTACTTC,CASSLVGTSGFYEQYF
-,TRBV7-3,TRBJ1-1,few,TGTGCCAGCAGCGCTCAGGGACGGATCACTGAAGCTTTCTTT,CASSAQGRITEAFF
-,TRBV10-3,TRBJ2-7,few,TGTGCCATCAGTGAGAGGGGGGTTGGCATGAGCGAGCAGTACTTC,CAISERGVGMSEQYF
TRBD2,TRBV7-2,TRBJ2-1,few,TGTGCCAGCAGCTATAAGGGCGGACTAGCGGGAAGGAATGAGCAGTTCTTC,CASSYKGGLAGRNEQFF
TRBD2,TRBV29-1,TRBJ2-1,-,TGCAGCGTTGAAGATCTTGGACCGGGAGGGAACAATGAGCAGTTCTTC,CSVEDLGPGGNNEQFF
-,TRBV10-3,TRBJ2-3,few,TGTGCCATCAGCCCCGGACAGCCAGATACGCAGTATTTT,CAISPGQPDTQYF
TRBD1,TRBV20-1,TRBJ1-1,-,TGCAGTGCTAGAAAGGGGGCGGGGAACACTGAAGCTTTCTTT,CSARKGAGNTEAFF
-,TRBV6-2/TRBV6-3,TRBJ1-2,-,TGTGCCAGCAGAAGAGATCAAGGGAGCTATGGCTACACCTTC,CASRRDQGSYGYTF
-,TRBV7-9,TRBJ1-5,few,TGTGCCAGCAGCTTAGCCGACGGAGTGTTACAGCCCCAGCATTTT,CASSLADGVLQPQHF
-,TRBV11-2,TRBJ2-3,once,TGTGCCAGCAGCTTTTCCGCGTTGGGGGAATGGGGAGGAGATACGCAGTATTTT,CASSFSALGEWGGDTQYF
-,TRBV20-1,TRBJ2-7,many,TGCAGTGCTACCGACAGAACAAGCTACGAGCAGTACTTC,CSATDRTSYEQYF
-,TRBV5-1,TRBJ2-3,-,TGCGCCAGCAGAACTGTATTGGCCGATACGCAGTATTTT,CASRTVLADTQYF
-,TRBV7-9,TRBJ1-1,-,TGTGCCAGCAGCTTCCACAGGGACGCTGAAGCTTTCTTT,CASSFHRDAEAFF
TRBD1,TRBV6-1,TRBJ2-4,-,TGTGCCAGCAGTGAAGGACAGGGTTGGTACAAAAACATTCAGTACTTC,CASSEGQGWYKNIQYF
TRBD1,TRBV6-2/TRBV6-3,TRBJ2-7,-,TGTGCCAGCAGTTACGACGACAGGGGGGCGGTCGAGCAGTACTTC,CASSYDDRGAVEQYF
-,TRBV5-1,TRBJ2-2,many,TGTGCCAGCAGCTTAGGGGGGGCCGGGGAGCTGTTTTTT,CASSLGGAGELFF
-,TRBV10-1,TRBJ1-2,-,TGCGCCAGCAGTGACTCGGGGTTTGGCTACACCTTC,CASSDSGFGYTF
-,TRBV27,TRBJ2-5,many,TGTGCCAGCAGTCTTGACTCGGGCGAGACCCAGTACTTC,CASSLDSGETQYF
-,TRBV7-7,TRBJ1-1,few,TGTGCTAGCAGTCCAGGGGTGCACACTGAAGCTTTCTTT,CASSPGVHTEAFF
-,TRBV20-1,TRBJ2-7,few,TGCAGTGCTAGAGCGGGATATTCCTACGAGCAGTACTTC,CSARAGYSYEQYF
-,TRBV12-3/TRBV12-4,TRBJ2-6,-,TGTGCCAGCAGCAACCAAGGGCAAGGGGCCAACGTCCTGACTTTC,CASSNQGQGANVLTF
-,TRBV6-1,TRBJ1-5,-,TGTGCCAGCAGTGGTAGGGGGGATCAGCCCCAGCATTTT,CASSGRGDQPQHF
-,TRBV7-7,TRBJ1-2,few,TGTGCTAGCAGCTTTGAGCCTCCAGGGGTTTACGTTGGCTACACCTTC,CASSFEPPGVYVGYTF
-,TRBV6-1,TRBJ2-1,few,TGTGCCAGCAGTGAAGGGGGGGCAGGGCAGTTCTTC,CASSEGGAGQFF
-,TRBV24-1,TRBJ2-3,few,TGTGCCACCAGTGATCGTAAATTGGGGACAGATACGCAGTATTTT,CATSDRKLGTDTQYF
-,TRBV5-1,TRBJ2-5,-,TGCGCCAGTACCGTAATGGCGACTCAAGAGACCCAGTACTTC,CASTVMATQETQYF
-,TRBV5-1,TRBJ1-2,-,TGCGCCAGCAGCTTCGGGACATCAAACCCCTATGGCTACACCTTC,CASSFGTSNPYGYTF
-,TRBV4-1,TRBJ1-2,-,TGCGCCAGCAGCCAAGAGAGCACTAACTATGGCTACACCTTC,CASSQESTNYGYTF
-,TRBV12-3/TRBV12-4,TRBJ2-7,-,TGTGCCAGCAGTTTTGAAGGGAGTGAGCAGTACTTC,CASSFEGSEQYF
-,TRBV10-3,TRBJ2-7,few,TGTGCCATCAGTGGGACTAACTCCTACGAGCAGTACTTC,CAISGTNSYEQYF
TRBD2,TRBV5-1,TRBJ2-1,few,TGCGCCAGCAGCTTGGTGTCGAGCGGGGCTTACAATGAGCAGTTCTTC,CASSLVSSGAYNEQFF
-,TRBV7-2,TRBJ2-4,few,TGTGCCAGCAGCTTAGCGCTTCTGCTAGCCAAAAACATTCAGTACTTC,CASSLALLLAKNIQYF
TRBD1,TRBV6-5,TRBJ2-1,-,TGTGCCAGCAGTTACGCTCCGAGGACAGGGCAGAATGAGCAGTTCTTC,CASSYAPRTGQNEQFF
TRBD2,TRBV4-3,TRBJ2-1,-,TGCGCCAGCAGCCACCGGACTAGCGGAACCTACAATGAGCAGTTCTTC,CASSHRTSGTYNEQFF
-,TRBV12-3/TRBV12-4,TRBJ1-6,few,TGTGCCAGCAGTTTAAGGGACCTGTCCTCACCCCTCCACTTT,CASSLRDLSSPLHF